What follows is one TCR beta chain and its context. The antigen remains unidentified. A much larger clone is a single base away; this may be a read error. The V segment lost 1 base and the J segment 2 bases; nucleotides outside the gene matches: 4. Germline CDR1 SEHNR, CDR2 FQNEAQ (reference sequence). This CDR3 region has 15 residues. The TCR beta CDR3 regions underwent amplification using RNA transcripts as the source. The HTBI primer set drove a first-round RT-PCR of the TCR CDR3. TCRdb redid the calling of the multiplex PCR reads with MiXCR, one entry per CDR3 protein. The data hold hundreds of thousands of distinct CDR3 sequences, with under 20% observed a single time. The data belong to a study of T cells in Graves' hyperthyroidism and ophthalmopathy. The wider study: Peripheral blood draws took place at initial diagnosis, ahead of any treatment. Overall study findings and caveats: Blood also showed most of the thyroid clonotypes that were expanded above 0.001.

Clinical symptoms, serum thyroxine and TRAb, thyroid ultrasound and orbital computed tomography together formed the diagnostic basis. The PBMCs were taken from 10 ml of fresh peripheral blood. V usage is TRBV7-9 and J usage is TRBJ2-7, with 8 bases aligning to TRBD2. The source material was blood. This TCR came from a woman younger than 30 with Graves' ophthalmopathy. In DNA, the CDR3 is TGTGCCAGCAGCTTAGATGGGACTAGTACCTACGAGCAGTACTTC. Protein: CASSLDGTSTYEQYF.